This T cell receptor beta chain was observed in a study of CXCR3-negative and CXCR3-positive naive CD8 T cells. Study in general: Per-library TRB read counts averaged about 1.5 +/- 0.3 million, adding up to approximately 130 million in total. Broader study findings: Naive subsets expressed similar surface CD5; TRB CDR3 features served to infer TCR strength. Higher TRB CDR3 hydrophobicity marked CXCR3-positive naive cells relative to CXCR3-negative naive cells. Memory, not naive, CXCR3-negative and CXCR3-positive cells differed in TRBV-TRBJ usage. The study found CXCR3 expression partially decreased after cryopreservation and ran most assays on fresh PBMCs.

On this clonotype itself: Its antigen is currently unknown.

CDR3 length: 12 amino acids. Germline V lookup: CDR1 SGHKS, CDR2 YYEKEE (reference sequence). The method, 5' RACE with UMI labels, was used to prepare the TRB cDNA libraries. TCRdb reprocessed the 5' RACE reads and stores each CDR3 protein as one record, lacking DNA. The ten top clones account for around 0.58%, within a sample of approximately 88,000 distinct CDR3 sequences. The sample consisted of naive CXCR3+ CD8+ T cells from blood. The subset is: CD45RO-CCR7+CD27+CD95- naive CD8+ T cells expressing CXCR3 (TNR3+). This clonotype was sampled from a human donor in good health. Some clones in this sample may be carry-over from other donors' samples. The J gene is TRBJ2-7, the V gene TRBV5-5. The CDR3 sequence: CASSLMGYEQYF.